The TCR beta chain under discussion was sequenced for a study of blood T cell repertoires in COVID-19. Study at large: Some COVID-19 samples were acute and others convalescent; all came from the United States, Italy and Spain. In each case, the material was cDNA or gDNA derived from T cells, B-cell-depleted T cells, or PBMCs.

The CDR3 contains 14 residues. V lost 0 bases to trimming and J lost 7 bases, with 10 bases between them. The germline gives CDR1 SGDLS, CDR2 YYNGEE. In the original workflow: Amplifying reference gene primers gave estimates of nucleated cell counts. Using immunoSEQ multiplex PCR, the repertoire was profiled, and TCRdb retains in-frame clones only, with some absent. V and J calls and clone size are as listed in that table; D and trimming were resolved from the DNA. The sample lists 110,000 to 150,000 clones; about 90% were seen once. The clonotype was recovered from a woman aged 50 to 60 with acute or convalescent COVID-19. The source material was peripheral blood. The chain employs TRBV9 and TRBJ2-2, with a possible D match to TRBD1 (5 bases). CDR3 region: CASSVAGHLGELFF. The CDR3 coding sequence is TGTGCCAGCAGCGTAGCTGGACATCTCGGGGAGCTGTTTTTT.